A selection of T cell receptor beta chains follows, all from one sample in a study of blood T cell repertoires in COVID-19. Repertoires were generated with immunoSEQ multiplex PCR, while TCRdb's copy carries only in-frame clones and drops some. The sample records some 74,000 clones, around 83% being singletons. The sample taken for sequencing was peripheral blood. The receptors shown here come from a man aged 80 or over with acute or convalescent COVID-19. CDR3s leave out the opening cysteine and the closing phenylalanine or tryptophan. The D gene is left open where the match is weak. Some rows have no size entry. The others give once, few or many, or a class for an expanded clone.

J	D	size	V	CDR3
TRBJ1-6	TRBD1	-	TRBV2	ASNYMTGPGDSPLH
TRBJ2-5	TRBD1	-	TRBV11-2	ASSLYSNRGKETQY
TRBJ2-5	-	-	TRBV18	ASSQGDGWGETQY
TRBJ1-1	-	-	TRBV5-5	ASSLYSGANTEAF
TRBJ1-2	TRBD1	-	TRBV28	ASSSGQGGYGYT
TRBJ1-1	TRBD1	-	TRBV18	ASSQTGGTEAF
TRBJ1-5	TRBD1	-	TRBV6-2/TRBV6-3	ASSSSPDRGQPQH
TRBJ1-4	-	-	TRBV4-2	ASSQEHGASGPTNEKLF
TRBJ1-2	-	few	TRBV15	ATSNPPGSYT
TRBJ2-1	TRBD2	once	TRBV11-2	ASSLEGTNLNEQF
TRBJ2-3	-	-	TRBV19	ASSIDHSGTDTQY
TRBJ2-7	TRBD1	-	TRBV9	ASSVGDRISYEQY
TRBJ2-1	TRBD2	-	TRBV28	ASSAILAGLSNNEQF
TRBJ1-1	-	few	TRBV11-2	ASSPRIGVTNTEAF
TRBJ2-2	TRBD2	-	TRBV24-1	ATSDPSGRAVNTGELF
TRBJ2-1	-	-	TRBV19	ASSSTQGRDNEQF
TRBJ2-1	TRBD2	-	TRBV6-2/TRBV6-3	ASSYGTSGLYNEQF
TRBJ1-2	TRBD1	medium-sized	TRBV7-2	ASSYDTGDSRDFLYGYT
TRBJ2-7	-	-	TRBV5-1	ASSLAPETYEQY
TRBJ1-1	-	-	TRBV5-4	ASSSRNTEAF
TRBJ2-2	TRBD2	-	TRBV7-9	ASSYPPTSGINTGELF
TRBJ1-1	-	-	TRBV14	ASSQDQGGTEAF
TRBJ2-7	-	-	TRBV6-1	ASSETLDSSYEQY
TRBJ2-3	-	few	TRBV10-3	AISEREYSDTQY
TRBJ1-2	TRBD1	-	TRBV6-5	ASSRQGKTYGYT
TRBJ1-1	-	-	TRBV7-2	ASSLTDRNTEAF
TRBJ2-7	-	once	TRBV21-1	ASSNSTAGGAGAYEQY
TRBJ2-7	-	-	TRBV9	ASSVDQGRNEQY
TRBJ2-5	-	-	TRBV11-1	ASSLGRGPQETQY
TRBJ1-4	-	-	TRBV16	ASSKRVVTNEKLF
TRBJ1-2	-	-	TRBV29-1	SVQPGAHYGYT
TRBJ2-1	TRBD1	-	TRBV6-5	ASGGGQGYEQF
TRBJ2-2	-	once	TRBV18	ASSLVKNTGELF
TRBJ2-1	-	-	TRBV19	ASTPDSYNEQF
TRBJ1-2	TRBD1	-	TRBV19	ASSLDRAVYGYT
TRBJ2-1	TRBD1	once	TRBV28	ASSSQGTGGLLPWNEQF
TRBJ2-4	-	-	TRBV7-9	ASSLGDSLAKNIQY
TRBJ1-5	TRBD1	-	TRBV28	ASTVGGQNQPQH
TRBJ1-1	TRBD1	-	TRBV5-1	ASNPGGQGAWF
TRBJ1-2	TRBD1	-	TRBV18	ASSLTGDHYGYT
TRBJ2-2	-	-	TRBV7-2	ASSLDRWGTGELF
TRBJ2-1	TRBD2	-	TRBV28	ASSLTSGGRREQF
TRBJ1-1	-	-	TRBV19	ASSMQGEAF
TRBJ2-3	-	few	TRBV29-1	SVEGQGYTDTQY
TRBJ1-4	-	-	TRBV5-1	ASSLDQYNEKLF
TRBJ1-5	TRBD1	-	TRBV24-1	ATSDRGDSNQPQH
TRBJ2-5	-	-	TRBV7-2	ASSWTEGQETQY